This T cell receptor beta chain is drawn from a study of shared clonotypes between healthy human individuals. Comment on this clone: The antigen is not known.

The CDR3 loop spans 15 amino acids. Germline V gene sequence: CDR1 SGHRS, CDR2 YFSETQ. V was clipped by 4 bases and J by 5 bases; unmatched bases: 7. Within Nashville, Tennessee resided all donors, each a Caucasian adult. Study conclusions and caveats: Compared with clonotypes that all four donors shared, non-shared clonotypes had lower generation probabilities. Clonotype sharing levels among donors were expected to vary with sequencing depth.

Generated by immunoSEQ multiplex PCR, the TCRdb table keeps only in-frame clones and is missing some. The sample yields about 2.3 million clones, around 93% seen once. The sequencing sample was made of naive CD4+ T cells from PBMCs. Specified subset: CD45RA+ positively selected. The rearrangement joins TRBV5-1 to TRBJ1-2, with TRBD1 identical over 11 bases. The sequence was collected from a man aged 18 to 29 in good health. Some clones in this sample may be carry-over from other donors' samples. The CDR3 region has the DNA TGCGCCAGCAGCCGAACCGGACAGGGGGCTTATGGCTACACCTTC. This translates into CASSRTGQGAYGYTF.